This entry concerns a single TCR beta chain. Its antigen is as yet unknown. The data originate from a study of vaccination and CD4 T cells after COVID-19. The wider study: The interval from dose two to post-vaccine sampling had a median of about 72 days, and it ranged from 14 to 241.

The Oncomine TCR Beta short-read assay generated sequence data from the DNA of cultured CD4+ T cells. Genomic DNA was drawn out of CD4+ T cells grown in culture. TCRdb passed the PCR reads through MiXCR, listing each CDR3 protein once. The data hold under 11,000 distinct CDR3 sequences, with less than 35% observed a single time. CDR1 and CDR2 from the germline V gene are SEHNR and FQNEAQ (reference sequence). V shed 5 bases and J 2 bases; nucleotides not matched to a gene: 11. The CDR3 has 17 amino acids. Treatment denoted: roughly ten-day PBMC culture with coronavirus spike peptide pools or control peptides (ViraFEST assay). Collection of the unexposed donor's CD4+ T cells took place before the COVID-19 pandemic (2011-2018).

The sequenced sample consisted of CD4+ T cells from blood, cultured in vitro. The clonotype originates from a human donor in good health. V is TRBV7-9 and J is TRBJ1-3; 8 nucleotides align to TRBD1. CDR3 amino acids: CASSRMGQADAGNTIYF. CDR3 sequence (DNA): TGTGCCAGCAGCAGGATGGGACAGGCGGATGCTGGAAACACCATATATTTT.